There are a few counts of the clone carrying this TCR beta chain. PCR amplification relied on 60 Vbeta primers (plus 13 Jbeta primers). Assay: immunoSEQ multiplex PCR; the TCRdb copy retains only in-frame clones and omits some. Of about 210,000 clones detected, approximately 86% appear once; the ten largest clones hold less than 0.4%. These data belong to a study of cytomegalovirus exposure and HLA in healthy donors. Study at large: Assignment to the Caucasian-associated ancestry cluster applied to approximately 79% of the roughly 410 genotyped donors.

The CDR3 is 15 amino acids. V lost 1 base to trimming and J lost 5 bases; unmatched junction nucleotides: 4. Germline V gene data show CDR1 as SNHLY and CDR2 as FYNNEI. Material: PBMCs. The TCR originated in a woman younger than 45 in good health and CMV-seronegative. This chain joins TRBV2 and TRBJ1-5; 8 bases match TRBD1. The chain's CDR3 is CASSEGQGAYQPQHF. As DNA, the CDR3 is TGTGCCAGCAGTGAAGGGCAGGGGGCATATCAGCCCCAGCATTTT.